This paragraph covers one T cell receptor beta chain sequence. This record comes from a study of blood T cell repertoires in COVID-19. Overall study context: The origin of the acute and convalescent COVID-19 samples was the United States, Italy and Spain. PBMCs, B-cell-depleted T cells, or T cells were the source of the cDNA or gDNA that made up the material.

The germline V and J ends were trimmed by 7 bases and 0 bases, with 18 bases remaining between them. The CDR3 covers 17 residues. Germline-derived CDR1 and CDR2 are MRHNA and SNTAGT. In the study's own analysis: Researchers report that nucleated cell counts were estimated from reference gene primer amplification. Sequencing was performed with immunoSEQ multiplex PCR; in TCRdb, only in-frame clones are kept and a portion is missing. That table is the source of V, J and clone size, and D and trimming were worked out from the DNA. The data contain 110,000 or so clones, roughly nine tenths of them singletons.

The sequencing input was peripheral blood. The source is a human donor in a cohort sampled during active COVID-19. The chain employs TRBV6-4 and TRBJ2-2, with TRBD2 as a possible D gene (5 bases). The CDR3 nucleotides read TGTGCCAGCATCCTCTTCTGGGGAGCCTCGAACACCGGGGAGCTGTTTTTT. It encodes CASILFWGASNTGELFF.